Each of the 24 T cell receptor beta chains below was sequenced from the same sample in a study of identical twins. TCRdb processed the 5' RACE reads anew with MiXCR; each CDR3 protein has one entry. The sample carries under 1 million distinct CDR3 sequences, 9% to 15% recorded once. These data also featured in a second study, about yellow fever vaccine responses in identical twins.

The material sequenced was PBMCs. The origin of the receptors is a young woman in good health.

This chain joins TRBV29-1 and TRBJ2-7; a weak D match, TRBD1 (6 bases). This CDR3 has 15 residues. V lost 4 bases and J lost 2, with 18 bases in between. Germline V gene lookup returns CDR1 SQVTM and CDR2 ANQGSEA. The CDR3 loop is CSVGFGDTSTYEQYF. CDR3 nucleotide sequence: TGCAGCGTTGGGTTTGGGGACACCTCCACCTACGAGCAGTACTTC.

The CDR3 sequence: CASGTSGRWDTQYF. The CDR3, as DNA: TGCGCCAGCGGGACTAGCGGGAGGTGGGATACGCAGTATTTT. This chain connects TRBV5-1 to TRBJ2-3; TRBD2 aligns across 15 bases. Trimming at V came to 7 bases and at J to 6 bases, leaving 3 bases not matched to a gene. Germline CDR1 is SGHRS and CDR2 is YFSETQ. This CDR3 contains 14 residues.

The chain is built from TRBV15 and TRBJ2-1, with 9 nucleotides matching TRBD2. V was clipped by 2 bases and J by 0 bases; unmatched bases: 2. Germline V gene sequence: CDR1 LNHNV, CDR2 YYDKDF (reference sequence). This CDR3 contains 16 residues. The CDR3 sequence: CATSRFSGSSYNEQFF. DNA of the CDR3: TGTGCCACCAGCAGATTTAGCGGGAGCTCCTACAATGAGCAGTTCTTC.

This clonotype has a count of ten or more. The chain couples TRBV2 to TRBJ2-6; no definite D call. The CDR3 consists of 17 residues. The germline gives CDR1 SNHLY, CDR2 FYNNEI. Trimming took 0 bases from V and 3 from J, leaving 12 bases between them. CDR3 sequence: CASSEASALFGANVLTF. The CDR3 nucleotides read TGTGCCAGCAGTGAAGCCAGTGCGCTTTTTGGGGCCAACGTCCTGACTTTC.

This clonotype came up a few times. The chain joins TRBV6-5 to TRBJ1-2; D ambiguous. The germline V gene has CDR1 MNHEY and CDR2 SVGAGI. V lost 5 bases and J 2 bases, leaving 9 bases between the germline ends. The CDR3 has 13 amino acids. This CDR3 reads CASSHEMNYGYTF. The CDR3 DNA reads as TGTGCCAGCAGTCACGAAATGAACTATGGCTACACCTTC.

Only a few counts were recorded for this clonotype. This chain uses TRBV6-1 with TRBJ1-5; 7 bases are a match to TRBD1. J lost 3 bases, V lost 5 bases, and 10 bases had no gene match. The CDR3 consists of 16 residues. Germline assignment: CDR1 MNHNS and CDR2 SASEGT. The CDR3 region is CASSPEGRGLNQPQHF. The CDR3 DNA is TGTGCCAGCAGTCCAGAGGGAAGGGGGCTCAATCAGCCCCAGCATTTT.

This rearrangement joins TRBV15 to TRBJ2-5, with D possibly being TRBD1 (6 bases). V lost 7 bases to trimming and J lost 2 bases, with 11 bases between them. Germline CDR1 is LNHNV and CDR2 is YYDKDF (reference sequence). The CDR3 consists of 13 residues. CDR3 sequence (DNA): TGTGCCACCACCCCAGGGGTTCAAGAGACCCAGTACTTC. Amino acids: CATTPGVQETQYF. The complete variable domain, with remaining parts taken from reference TRBV15 and TRBJ2-5, reads DAMVIQNPRYQVTQFGKPVTLSCSQTLNHNVMYWYQQKSSQAPKLLFHYYDKDFNNEADTPDNFQSRRPNTSFCFLDIRSPGLGDTAMYLCATTPGVQETQYFGPGTRLLVL.

This clonotype was picked up a small number of times. V is TRBV5-1 and J is TRBJ1-2; possible D gene TRBD1, 6 bases. V was pared by 2 bases and J by 4 bases, with 18 bases between. This CDR3 has 16 residues. Germline loops: CDR1 SGHRS, CDR2 YFSETQ. The DNA of the CDR3 is TGCGCCAGCAGCTTTCGGGGGACACCACTTGTCTATGGCTACACCTTC. This gives the protein CASSFRGTPLVYGYTF.

This clonotype was seen at least ten times. The chain recombines TRBV4-2 with TRBJ2-2; possible D gene TRBD2, 6 bases. This CDR3 is built from 14 residues. Germline values: CDR1 LGHNA, CDR2 YNFKEQ. V dropped 4 bases and J dropped 2 bases, with 8 bases sitting between them. The DNA of the CDR3 is TGTGCCAGCAGCCGGACTATCAACACCGGGGAGCTGTTTTTT. It codes for CASSRTINTGELFF.

The chain is built from TRBV2 and TRBJ2-7; 10 positions match TRBD1. The CDR3 totals 14 residues. Germline CDR1 reads SNHLY; CDR2 reads FYNNEI. Germline trimming cut 1 base from V and 6 bases from J; bases unmatched to any gene: 3. For the CDR3, the DNA is TGTGCCAGCAGTGAAGGGGACAGGGGATTCGAGCAGTACGTC. Its protein product is CASSEGDRGFEQYV.

V is TRBV27 and J is TRBJ2-3, with 10 nucleotides matching TRBD1. The trim removed 8 bases at V and 5 bases at J, leaving 7 bases unmatched. Germline assignment: CDR1 MNHEY and CDR2 SMNVEV (reference sequence). This CDR3 has 14 residues. The CDR3 spells CASRGGQGIDTQYF. The CDR3 DNA sequence: TGTGCCAGCCGAGGGGGACAGGGGATAGATACGCAGTATTTT.

This clonotype has ten or more counts. The chain recombines TRBV5-1 with TRBJ1-2; no clear D. Trimming cost V 0 bases and J 3 bases, with 12 bases left between them. This CDR3 region has 15 residues. Germline V gene sequence: CDR1 SGHRS, CDR2 YFSETQ. DNA for the CDR3: TGCGCCAGCAGCTTGGCCGAAATCCAAGACTATGGCTACACCTTC. Its protein is CASSLAEIQDYGYTF.

About this clonotype itself: A junction boundary mismatches the germline segment, possibly from a read error. This sequence joins TRBV6-2 or TRBV6-3 and TRBJ2-1, with 8 bases that match TRBD2. The CDR3 contains 12 residues. CDR1 and CDR2 (germline): MNHEY, SVGEGT. The CDR3 spells CASRPGTSEKFF. CDR3 nucleotide sequence: TGTGCCAGCAGACCAGGGACTAGTGAGAAGTTCTTC.

This clonotype was found a few times. The chain uses TRBV12-3 or TRBV12-4 and TRBJ2-5; 10 bases are shared with TRBD2. The CDR3 is 15 amino acids. The V segment lost 7 bases and the J segment 5 bases; nucleotides outside the gene matches: 10. CDR3 loop: CASTPESGRVETQYF. CDR3 nucleotides: TGTGCCAGCACCCCGGAGAGCGGGAGGGTGGAGACCCAGTACTTC.

The chain has TRBV15 and TRBJ2-3; TRBD2 matches at 11 bases. Germline V gives CDR1 LNHNV, CDR2 YYDKDF (reference sequence). The V segment lost 0 bases and the J segment 7 bases; nucleotides outside the gene matches: 9. The CDR3 runs 17 residues. The CDR3 loop reads CATSRDLVAGGPNTQYF. In DNA form, the CDR3 reads TGTGCCACCAGCAGAGATCTGGTAGCGGGGGGGCCAAATACGCAGTATTTT. Variable domain in full (rest from reference TRBV15 and TRBJ2-3): DAMVIQNPRYQVTQFGKPVTLSCSQTLNHNVMYWYQQKSSQAPKLLFHYYDKDFNNEADTPDNFQSRRPNTSFCFLDIRSPGLGDTAMYLCATSRDLVAGGPNTQYFGPGTRLTVL.

The sample holds a few counts of this clonotype. The rearrangement links TRBV5-1 to TRBJ2-3; possibly TRBD1 or TRBD2 for D (6 bases each). In germline, CDR1 is SGHRS, CDR2 YFSETQ. This CDR3 has 15 amino acids. The V gene lost 9 bases and the J gene lost 7 bases, with 24 bases spanning the gap. The CDR3 nucleotides read TGCGCCAACCCAGATCCGGGACAAGGCGGGAATACGCAGTATTTT. Its translation is CANPDPGQGGNTQYF.

This clonotype has only a few counts. The J gene is TRBJ2-1, the V gene TRBV10-1; TRBD2 matches 13 bases. Germline CDR1 is WNHNN and CDR2 is SYGVQD (reference sequence). Germline trimming cut 8 bases from V and 2 bases from J; bases unmatched to any gene: 3. This CDR3 spans 15 amino acids. In DNA form, the CDR3 reads TGCGCCAGCGGGGGGACTAGCGGGACCTACAATGAGCAGTTCTTC. It encodes CASGGTSGTYNEQFF.

This clonotype was seen just once. One end of the junction does not line up with germline, which may come from a read error. The chain couples TRBV13 to TRBJ2-2; 14 bases fit TRBD2. This CDR3 is 24 amino acids long. Germline CDR1 is PRHDT and CDR2 is FYEKMQ (reference sequence). CDR3 sequence reads: CASSLGPLTGTSGGHTLNIGELFF. The CDR3 nucleotides read TGTGCCAGCAGCTTAGGGCCACTAACCGGGACTAGCGGGGGCCATACCTTGAACATCGGGGAGCTGTTTTTT. Together with reference TRBV13 and TRBJ2-2, the CDR3 gives the full variable domain: AAGVIQSPRHLIKEKRETATLKCYPIPRHDTVYWYQQGPGQDPQFLISFYEKMQSDKGSIPDRFSAQQFSDYHSELNMSSLELGDSALYFCASSLGPLTGTSGGHTLNIGELFFGEGSRLTVL.

This chain uses TRBV20-1 with TRBJ2-1; 8 positions agree with TRBD2. The CDR3 consists of 14 residues. Germline CDR1 is DFQATT and CDR2 is SNEGSKA (reference sequence). The ends lost 3 bases at V and 4 bases at J; junction bases unmatched: 5. This CDR3 reads CSASTGGDYNEQFF. The CDR3 bases are TGCAGTGCTAGCACCGGGGGGGATTACAATGAGCAGTTCTTC.

This rearrangement joins TRBV28 to TRBJ2-7; TRBD1 matches 7 bases. Germline lookup yields CDR1 MDHEN and CDR2 SYDVKM. V lost 7 bases and J lost 3; bases outside the gene matches: 6. The CDR3 length is 13 residues. CDR3 in amino acids: CASNSGTDYEQYF. DNA for the CDR3: TGTGCCAGCAACTCCGGGACAGACTACGAGCAGTACTTC.

This clonotype was observed a handful of times. J is TRBJ1-3 and V is TRBV3-1, with D possibly matching TRBD1 (5 bases). The CDR3 is 17 amino acids. From germline, CDR1 is LGHDT and CDR2 YNNKEL (reference sequence). Trimming took off 0 bases at V and 1 base at J, with 13 bases between the two ends. CDR3: CASSQDQGSLSGNTIYF. The CDR3 DNA is TGTGCCAGCAGCCAAGACCAGGGTAGTTTATCTGGAAACACCATATATTTT.

This clonotype was picked up many times. The rearrangement uses TRBV6-1 and TRBJ1-4; 9 nucleotides match TRBD1. Germline-derived CDR1 and CDR2 are MNHNS and SASEGT. The CDR3 covers 14 residues. The V and J ends lost 6 bases and 3 bases, in that order; junction bases with no gene match: 2. The DNA for the CDR3 is TGTGCCAGCAGGACAGGGGGTGCTAATGAAAAACTGTTTTTT. Translated, it gives CASRTGGANEKLFF.

The sample holds a few counts of this clonotype. The chain couples TRBV7-9 to TRBJ2-5, with TRBD1 as a possible D gene (5 bases). The CDR3 spans 15 residues. Germline V gives CDR1 SEHNR, CDR2 FQNEAQ (reference sequence). The V end lost 0 bases, the J end lost 4 bases, and 12 bases lay between the germline ends. CDR3 in amino acids: CASSLAGAPGETQYF. CDR3 DNA sequence: TGTGCCAGCAGCTTAGCAGGGGCCCCGGGAGAGACCCAGTACTTC.

This clonotype was observed a few times. The chain carries TRBV6-1 and TRBJ2-1; TRBD2 matches at 9 bases. With 6 bases clipped from V and 0 bases from J, the junction kept 12 bases outside the gene matches. The CDR3 has 18 amino acids. Per germline, CDR1 MNHNS and CDR2 SASEGT. CDR3 coding DNA: TGTGCCAGCAGCCGCGGGGGGGGGGCAACAAGCTCCTACAATGAGCAGTTCTTC. Translating gives CASSRGGGATSSYNEQFF.